Presented here are 30 T cell receptor beta chains from one specimen sequenced in a study of cytomegalovirus exposure and HLA in healthy donors. 13 Jbeta primers and 60 Vbeta primers were used for the PCR. Sequencing was performed with immunoSEQ multiplex PCR; in TCRdb, only in-frame clones are kept and a portion is missing. The data contain more than 150,000 clones, 81% of them singletons. The specimen was PBMCs. These receptor sequences come from a young woman in good health and CMV-seronegative.

The sample holds a few counts of this clone. The chain combines TRBV2 with TRBJ2-5; the D gene is possibly TRBD1 (6 bases). Trimming left V 6 bases short and J 1 base short, with 15 bases between. The germline gives CDR1 SNHLY, CDR2 FYNNEI. This CDR3 spans 15 amino acids. CDR3 nucleotides: TGTGCCAGCAGCTCTCAGACAGGAGTCCAAGAGACCCAGTACTTC. This translates into CASSSQTGVQETQYF.

The chain carries TRBV6-1 and TRBJ2-3; D call uncertain. This CDR3 contains 14 residues. CDR1 and CDR2 (germline): MNHNS, SASEGT. Trimming pared 6 bases from V and 4 bases from J, leaving 14 bases between. The CDR3 here is CASRETTGADTQYF. The CDR3 DNA reads TGTGCCAGCAGGGAGACCACCGGAGCAGATACGCAGTATTTT.

The V call is TRBV9, the J call TRBJ2-4, with D perhaps matching TRBD1 (5 bases). There are 17 residues in the CDR3. Trimming removed 0 bases from V and 6 bases from J, with 19 bases in between. Germline values: CDR1 SGDLS, CDR2 YYNGEE. DNA for the CDR3: TGTGCCAGCAGCGTAGACCCCACCTCCCAGGGTGGAAACATTCAGTACTTC. Residues: CASSVDPTSQGGNIQYF.

The chain uses TRBV25-1 and TRBJ2-1; D ambiguous. Germline CDR1 reads MGHDK; CDR2 reads SYGVNS. This CDR3 spans 16 amino acids. V was cut by 1 base and J by 5 bases, with 15 bases left in between. The CDR3 here is CASSESGFGSNNEQFF. The CDR3 DNA reads TGTGCCAGCAGTGAATCCGGGTTCGGGTCGAACAATGAGCAGTTCTTC.

V is TRBV19 and J is TRBJ1-5, with D tentatively TRBD1 (6 bases). V dropped 6 bases and J dropped 2 bases, with 20 bases sitting between them. The germline V gene has CDR1 LNHDA and CDR2 SQIVND (reference sequence). The CDR3 length is 17 residues. This CDR3 is CASSRGAGKAGNQPQHF. The DNA for the CDR3 is TGTGCCAGTAGCCGGGGGGCAGGGAAGGCGGGCAATCAGCCCCAGCATTTT.

The chain links TRBV18 to TRBJ1-3; TRBD1 aligns across 7 bases. V shed 3 bases, J shed 1 base, and the junction held 6 bases outside the gene matches. Germline V gives CDR1 KGHSH, CDR2 LQKENI. The CDR3 is made up of 16 amino acids. The CDR3 loop is CASSPDRARSGNTIYF. The CDR3 region has the DNA TGTGCCAGCTCACCTGACAGGGCAAGGTCTGGAAACACCATATATTTT.

The genes are TRBV4-1 and TRBJ1-5, with a weak D call TRBD1 (5 bases). Germline V lookup: CDR1 MGHRA, CDR2 YSYEKL. V lost 0 bases to trimming and J lost 1 base, with 16 bases between them. CDR3 length equals 18 residues. The CDR3 DNA is TGCGCCAGCAGCCAAGAACGGGGGGGTTGGGGGAGCAATCAGCCCCAGCATTTT. Translating it yields CASSQERGGWGSNQPQHF.

The V and J genes are TRBV18 and TRBJ1-4; TRBD1 might be the D (5 bases). The V gene's germline CDR1 is KGHSH and CDR2 LQKENI. The CDR3 sequence is 15 residues long. Trimming took off 5 bases at V and 8 bases at J, with 18 bases between the two ends. The CDR3 DNA is TGTGCCAGCTCAGCCACCGCCAGGGCAGGCGAAAAACTGTTTTTT. Amino acids: CASSATARAGEKLFF.

The chain combines TRBV10-3 with TRBJ2-3; unclear D gene. The ends were cut back, 4 bases at V and 0 bases at J, with 20 bases in the middle. The CDR3 consists of 18 residues. Germline values: CDR1 ENHRY, CDR2 SYGVKD. The CDR3 nucleotides are TGTGCCATCAGTGTGCGGCCCTCCTCCCATATTAGCACAGATACGCAGTATTTT. This encodes CAISVRPSSHISTDTQYF.

J is TRBJ1-2 and V is TRBV7-5; the table's D call TRBD1 went unverified against the DNA. TRBV7-5 is described as a pseudogene. The CDR3 spans 13 residues. Here the CDR3 reads CARSLLSGFGYTF. DNA of the CDR3: TGTGCCAGAAGCTTACTGTCAGGGTTTGGCTACACCTTC.

The J gene is TRBJ2-5, the V gene TRBV6-1; 9 bases are shared with TRBD2. The junction had 9 bases not matched to a gene; V was cut back by 5 bases and J by 5 bases. From germline, CDR1 is MNHNS and CDR2 SASEGT. The CDR3 covers 15 residues. Here the CDR3 reads CASSTLLAGSETQYF. CDR3 nucleotide sequence: TGTGCCAGCAGTACGCTCCTAGCGGGGAGCGAGACCCAGTACTTC.

This clone has a handful of counts. The chain uses TRBV4-1 and TRBJ2-5, with D uncertain. In germline, CDR1 is MGHRA, CDR2 YSYEKL. V was pared by 1 base and J by 5 bases, with 11 bases between. The CDR3 loop spans 14 amino acids. The CDR3 here is CASSQASSDETQYF. The CDR3 nucleotides read TGCGCCAGCAGCCAAGCTTCCAGCGATGAGACCCAGTACTTC.

This clone was seen a single time. CDR3 bases: TGCGCCAGCAGCTTGGATAAGGGGTTAGGCACAGATACGCAGTATTTT. Its translation is CASSLDKGLGTDTQYF. V and J are TRBV5-1 and TRBJ2-3; possibly TRBD1 for D (5 bases). CDR3 length: 16 residues. CDR1 is SGHRS, CDR2 YFSETQ, per germline. Trimming removed 0 bases at V and 1 base at J, with 12 bases between.

The V gene is TRBV2, the J gene TRBJ2-5, with D unclear. Germline-derived CDR1 and CDR2 are SNHLY and FYNNEI. V was trimmed by 8 bases and J by 2 bases, leaving 6 bases between them. The CDR3 loop spans 11 amino acids. CDR3 in DNA: TGTGCCAGCGGCAGTCAAGAGACCCAGTACTTC. Encoded protein: CASGSQETQYF. Using reference TRBV2 and TRBJ2-5 for the parts outside the CDR3, the full variable domain is EPEVTQTPSHQVTQMGQEVILRCVPISNHLYFYWYRQILGQKVEFLVSFYNNEISEKSEIFDDQFSVERPDGSNFTLKIRSTKLEDSAMYFCASGSQETQYFGPGTRLLVL.

The chain has TRBV2 and TRBJ2-5, with 7 bases aligning to TRBD1. The CDR3 totals 16 residues. Per the germline V gene, CDR1 is SNHLY and CDR2 is FYNNEI. The J segment lost 5 bases and the V segment lost 6 bases, leaving 15 bases of the junction unmatched. CDR3 loop: CASSLYEGAVGETQYF. The CDR3 DNA is TGTGCCAGCAGCTTATATGAGGGGGCGGTAGGGGAGACCCAGTACTTC.

The V call is TRBV7-2, the J call TRBJ2-1; 7 positions match TRBD2. V dropped 7 bases and J dropped 0; count of bases not matched to a gene: 3. The CDR3 runs to 14 residues. Germline lookup yields CDR1 SGHTA and CDR2 FQGNSA. The CDR3 region has the DNA TGTGCCAGCAAGCGGGATACCTCCTACAATGAGCAGTTCTTC. Protein sequence: CASKRDTSYNEQFF.

This chain links TRBV6-5 with TRBJ2-2, with 9 bases fitting TRBD1. CDR1 and CDR2 from the germline V gene are MNHEY and SVGAGI. The CDR3 totals 16 residues. V lost 4 bases, J lost 5 bases, and 8 bases stayed unmatched. This CDR3 reads CASSSPGQGRTGELFF. Written as DNA, the CDR3 is TGTGCCAGCAGTTCCCCCGGACAGGGGAGGACCGGGGAGCTGTTTTTT.

This clone appeared once. This chain joins TRBV27 and TRBJ1-1; 9 nucleotides align to TRBD1. From germline, CDR1 is MNHEY and CDR2 SMNVEV (reference sequence). This CDR3 has 15 amino acids. Trimming removed 3 bases from V and 2 bases from J; junction bases left unmatched: 4. This CDR3 reads CASSLTGGVNTEAFF. The CDR3 DNA reads as TGTGCCAGCAGTTTGACAGGGGGGGTTAACACTGAAGCTTTCTTT.

This clone was seen only once. CDR3 DNA: TGCAGCGTTTGGAGGGGGAACACTGAAGCTTTCTTT. Amino acids: CSVWRGNTEAFF. The rearrangement links TRBV29-1 to TRBJ1-1, with TRBD1 as a possible D gene (5 bases). Between the trimmed V and J ends, which lost 5 bases and 1 base, there was a span of 8 bases. The CDR3 consists of 12 residues. Germline V gene lookup returns CDR1 SQVTM and CDR2 ANQGSEA.

The chain links TRBV28 to TRBJ2-5, with 7 bases that match TRBD1. The junction had 5 bases not matched to a gene; V was cut back by 4 bases and J by 3 bases. The CDR3 sequence is 14 residues long. Germline V gives CDR1 MDHEN, CDR2 SYDVKM. This CDR3 reads CASSYYRGEETQYF. CDR3 coding DNA: TGTGCCAGCAGTTACTACAGGGGAGAAGAGACCCAGTACTTC.

V and J are TRBV6-5 and TRBJ2-1; 9 bases line up with TRBD1. The CDR3 loop spans 13 amino acids. Per germline, CDR1 MNHEY and CDR2 SVGAGI. The V and J ends lost 10 bases and 6 bases, in that order; junction bases with no gene match: 7. CDR3 loop: CAIRDRAGNEQFF. The CDR3 nucleotides read TGTGCCATCCGGGACAGGGCCGGCAATGAGCAGTTCTTC.

V usage is TRBV4-3 and J usage is TRBJ1-5; a weak D match, TRBD1 (6 bases). The germline V gene encodes CDR1 LGHNA and CDR2 YSLEER. The CDR3 runs to 14 residues. V lost 0 bases to trimming and J lost 9 bases, with 12 bases between them. DNA of the CDR3: TGCGCCAGCAGCCAAGATGAGGGGGATCGGCCCCAGCATTTT. Translated: CASSQDEGDRPQHF.

The gene calls are TRBV5-1 and TRBJ2-1; D not resolved. The CDR3 loop spans 13 amino acids. V was shortened by 4 bases and J by 6 bases, with 11 bases between the two germline ends. CDR1 is SGHRS and CDR2 is YFSETQ in the germline V gene. CDR3 sequence reads: CASSLPLGNEQFF. The CDR3 DNA reads as TGCGCCAGCAGCCTGCCTCTAGGCAATGAGCAGTTCTTC.

This rearrangement joins TRBV5-4 to TRBJ2-5; D perhaps matches TRBD2 (5 bases). The CDR3 is 14 residues long. V was pared by 2 bases and J by 5 bases, with 13 bases between. Germline V CDR1 and CDR2: SGHNT, YYREEE (reference sequence). DNA for the CDR3: TGTGCCAGCAGCTTCGAGCCGGAGCGGGAGACCCAGTACTTC. Translated: CASSFEPERETQYF.

V and J are TRBV7-2 and TRBJ1-5; a possible D gene is TRBD1 (6 bases). The CDR3 loop spans 16 amino acids. Per the germline V gene, CDR1 is SGHTA and CDR2 is FQGNSA. Trimming left V 5 bases short and J 3 bases short, with 17 bases between. The DNA of the CDR3 is TGTGCCAGCAGCCCCTCGTTCGTGGGGGCCAATCAGCCCCAGCATTTT. Translating gives CASSPSFVGANQPQHF.

The CDR3 loop reads CSVEGEGGNQPQHF. CDR3 nucleotide sequence: TGCAGCGTTGAAGGGGAGGGAGGCAATCAGCCCCAGCATTTT. V and J are TRBV29-1 and TRBJ1-5; D gene uncertain. Trimming took 1 base from V and 2 from J, leaving 9 bases between them. CDR1 and CDR2 from the germline V gene are SQVTM and ANQGSEA. The length of the CDR3 is 14 residues.

This clone was recorded only once. The genes are TRBV7-8 and TRBJ2-1; 7 bases map to TRBD2. This CDR3 has 15 amino acids. V gave up 1 base and J gave up 3 bases; unmatched junction bases: 3. From germline, CDR1 is SGHVS and CDR2 FQNEAQ. CDR3 protein: CASSLGLADYNEQFF. Here the CDR3 DNA reads TGTGCCAGCAGCTTAGGACTAGCAGACTACAATGAGCAGTTCTTC. The whole variable domain, filled in from reference TRBV7-8 and TRBJ2-1, reads GAGVSQSPRYKVAKRGQDVALRCDPISGHVSLFWYQQALGQGPEFLTYFQNEAQLDKSGLPSDRFFAERPEGSVSTLKIQRTQQEDSAVYLCASSLGLADYNEQFFGPGTRLTVL.

The chain combines TRBV27 with TRBJ1-5, with 7 bases identical to TRBD1. J was trimmed by 2 bases and V by 3 bases; bases with no gene match: 7. CDR3 length: 16 amino acids. Germline CDR1 is MNHEY and CDR2 is SMNVEV (reference sequence). The CDR3 region is CASSFSSGGRNQPQHF. The DNA for the CDR3 is TGTGCCAGCAGTTTCTCGTCAGGGGGTCGCAATCAGCCCCAGCATTTT.

V and J are TRBV28 and TRBJ2-5, with no clear D. The CDR3 has 16 amino acids. With 6 bases removed from V and 6 bases from J, the gap between germline ends came to 23 bases. Germline loops: CDR1 MDHEN, CDR2 SYDVKM. CDR3 protein: CASSPPAGLLGQTQYF. For the CDR3, the DNA is TGTGCCAGCAGCCCCCCAGCAGGTTTACTTGGGCAGACCCAGTACTTC.

This clone occurred once. J is TRBJ1-4 and V is TRBV11-2; no clear D. CDR3 size: 13 residues. V was shortened by 4 bases and J by 8 bases, with 11 bases between the two germline ends. The germline CDR1 and CDR2 sequences are SGHAT and FQNNGV. CDR3 sequence: CASSSWREEKLFF. The CDR3 DNA sequence: TGTGCCAGCAGCTCCTGGAGGGAGGAAAAACTGTTTTTT.